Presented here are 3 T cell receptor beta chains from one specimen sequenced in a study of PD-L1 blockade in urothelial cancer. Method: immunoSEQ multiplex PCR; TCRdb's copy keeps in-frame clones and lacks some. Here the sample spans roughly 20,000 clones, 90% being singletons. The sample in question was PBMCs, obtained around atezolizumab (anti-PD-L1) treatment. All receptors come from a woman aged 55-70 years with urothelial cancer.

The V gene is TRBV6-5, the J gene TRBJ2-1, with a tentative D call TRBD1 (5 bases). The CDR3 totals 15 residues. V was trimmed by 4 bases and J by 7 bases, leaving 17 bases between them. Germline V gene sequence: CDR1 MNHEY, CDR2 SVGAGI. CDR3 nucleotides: TGTGCCAGCAGTTTCTTAGTCCAGGGTTGGAATGAGCAGTTCTTC. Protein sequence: CASSFLVQGWNEQFF.

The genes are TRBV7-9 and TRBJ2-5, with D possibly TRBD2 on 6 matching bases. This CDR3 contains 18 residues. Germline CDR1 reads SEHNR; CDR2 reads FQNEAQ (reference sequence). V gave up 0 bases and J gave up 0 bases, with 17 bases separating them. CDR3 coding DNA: TGTGCCAGCAGCTTAGCTAGGGGTCGCGGGGCGTACCAAGAGACCCAGTACTTC. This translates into CASSLARGRGAYQETQYF. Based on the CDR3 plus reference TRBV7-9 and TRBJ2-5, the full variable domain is DTGVSQNPRHKITKRGQNVTFRCDPISEHNRLYWYRQTLGQGPEFLTYFQNEAQLEKSRLLSDRFSAERPKGSFSTLEIQRTEQGDSAMYLCASSLARGRGAYQETQYFGPGTRLLVL.

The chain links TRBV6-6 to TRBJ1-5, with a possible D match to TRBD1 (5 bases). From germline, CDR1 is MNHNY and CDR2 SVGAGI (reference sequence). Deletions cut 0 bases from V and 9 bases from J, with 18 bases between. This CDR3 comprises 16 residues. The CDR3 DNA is TGTGCCAGCAGTTACTCCGGGCAGGCTGCCGGGGGGCCCCAGCATTTT. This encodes CASSYSGQAAGGPQHF.